This TCR beta chain was retrieved from a study of response to subunit inactivated influenza vaccine. In TCRdb, the RT-PCR reads were re-called with MiXCR into one record per CDR3 protein. The data hold around 520,000 distinct CDR3 sequences, with 10% to 15% observed a single time. This clonotype was detected ten times or more. Trimming removed 2 bases at V and 3 bases at J, with 8 bases between. The CDR3 loop spans 14 amino acids. The clonotype originates from a man between 50 and 59 years old who received an inactivated influenza vaccine. The sequenced sample was PBMCs from blood, obtained on the day of vaccination. V gene TRBV12-3 or TRBV12-4 combines with J gene TRBJ1-5, with D uncertain. CDR3 coding DNA: TGTGCCAGCAGTTTAAGGCGAGACAATCAGCCCCAGCATTTT. It translates to CASSLRRDNQPQHF.